Listed here are 27 T cell receptor delta chains from one sample, sequenced in a study of Vδ1+ human thymocytes. Sequences come from RNA converted to cDNA by reverse transcription. The CDR3 regions were amplified by multiplex PCR from V-gene primers to a constant-region primer. TCRdb re-processed the multiplex PCR reads using CATT. The repertoire consists of fewer than 90,000 delta-chain clones, with around 34% occurring once and the leading ten covering about 0.24%. Their specific antigens are unknown. Study-wide results and limits: In the thymus, TRG and TRD repertoires looked highly polyclonal with Gaussian CDR3 lengths.

The specimen sequenced was Vdelta1+ gamma-delta thymocytes from the thymus. Subset meaning: FACS-sorted CD3+ TCRalphabeta- TCRVdelta1+ TCRVdelta2- thymocytes. The receptor set was obtained from a boy in the first two years of life who had congenital heart surgery.

This clone was detected only a few times. The chain is built from TRDV1 and TRDJ1; D is perhaps TRDD2 (6 bases). The length of the CDR3 is 19 residues. The V end was cut by 4 bases, the J end by 0 bases, with 24 bases between. Germline CDR1 reads TSWWSYY; CDR2 reads QGS. CDR3 sequence (DNA): TGTGCTCTTGGGGCCCTTCCCCCCGATGACTGTTATTACACCGATAAACTCATCTTT. The encoded protein is CALGALPPDDCYYTDKLIF.

The gene calls are TRDV1 and TRDJ1, with TRDD3 identical over 11 bases. The V and J ends lost 9 bases and 3 bases, in that order; junction bases with no gene match: 27. Per germline, CDR1 TSWWSYY and CDR2 QGS. The CDR3 consists of 21 residues. Here the CDR3 reads CALPPFLLQPVGDTVADKLIF. DNA of the CDR3: TGTGCTCTGCCTCCCTTCCTACTCCAGCCCGTGGGGGATACGGTCGCCGATAAACTCATCTTT.

This clone was picked up one time. The rearrangement links TRDV2 to TRDJ1; 7 bases fit TRDD2. Looked up from germline, CDR1 is GEAIGNYY and CDR2 is EKD. J gave up 1 base and V 6 bases, and 10 bases lay outside the gene matches. The CDR3 length is 15 residues. The CDR3 protein is CACPTFLRITDKLIF. In nucleotides, the CDR3 is TGTGCCTGTCCCACCTTCCTCAGGATCACCGATAAACTCATCTTT.

This sequence joins TRDV1 and TRDJ1; TRDD3 matches at 9 bases. Germline CDR1 and CDR2: TSWWSYY and QGS. Trimming at V came to 2 bases and at J to 0 bases, leaving 28 bases not matched to a gene. This CDR3 has 24 amino acids. CDR3 loop: CALGEVDLNLYELGDGAYTDKLIF. CDR3 in DNA: TGTGCTCTTGGGGAAGTGGATCTTAATCTCTACGAACTGGGGGACGGGGCTTACACCGATAAACTCATCTTT.

A word on this clone: Other nucleotide sequences from this sample produce the same CDR3. The chain combines TRDV1 with TRDJ1; 10 positions agree with TRDD3. Germline V gives CDR1 TSWWSYY, CDR2 QGS. The CDR3 contains 22 residues. V shed 4 bases, J shed 0 bases, and the junction held 23 bases outside the gene matches. The CDR3 DNA reads as TGTGCTCTTGGGGGACGACCCTTCCTAGAAGACTGGGGGATTCCGTACACCGATAAACTCATCTTT. The encoded protein is CALGGRPFLEDWGIPYTDKLIF.

This clone was seen more than once but under ten times. The chain joins TRDV1 to TRDJ1; D uncertain. V shed 3 bases and J shed 0 bases, with 14 bases lying between them. Germline V gene data show CDR1 as TSWWSYY and CDR2 as QGS. This CDR3 comprises 16 residues. The DNA of the CDR3 is TGTGCTCTTGGGGACGACAAATTCCCATACACCGATAAACTCATCTTT. Protein: CALGDDKFPYTDKLIF.

The chain combines TRDV1 with TRDJ1; 10 bases agree with TRDD3. Germline CDR1 TSWWSYY, CDR2 QGS. The CDR3 runs 26 residues. The trim removed 0 bases at V and 0 bases at J, leaving 31 bases unmatched. The CDR3: CALGELTRPAERSIGGYITYTDKLIF. CDR3 DNA: TGTGCTCTTGGGGAACTAACCCGTCCGGCTGAACGGTCTATTGGGGGATACATTACGTACACCGATAAACTCATCTTT.

The rearrangement uses TRDV1 and TRDJ1; 8 bases are a match to TRDD2. Trimming took 5 bases from V and 0 from J; bases not matched to a gene: 17. Germline lookup yields CDR1 TSWWSYY and CDR2 QGS. The CDR3 runs 19 residues. The CDR3 loop reads CALGTPLPTLGLYTDKLIF. The CDR3 DNA reads TGTGCTCTTGGGACCCCTCTTCCTACCCTGGGGCTGTACACCGATAAACTCATCTTT.

This clone showed up just a few times. This chain links TRDV1 with TRDJ1; D unresolved. V shed 1 base and J shed 0 bases, with 15 bases lying between them. In germline, CDR1 is TSWWSYY, CDR2 QGS. The CDR3 is 17 residues long. The chain's CDR3 is CALGERYPLVYTDKLIF. The CDR3 DNA reads as TGTGCTCTTGGGGAACGGTACCCTCTGGTGTACACCGATAAACTCATCTTT.

This clone was observed a handful of times. The chain has TRDV1 and TRDJ1; 10 positions match TRDD3. The trim removed 2 bases at V and 0 bases at J, leaving 6 bases unmatched. The germline V gene has CDR1 TSWWSYY and CDR2 QGS. CDR3 length: 17 amino acids. CDR3 protein: CALGEWSTGGYTDKLIF. CDR3 DNA sequence: TGTGCTCTTGGGGAATGGAGTACTGGGGGATACACCGATAAACTCATCTTT.

This chain joins TRDV1 and TRDJ1; 8 bases line up with TRDD2. The CDR3 is 17 residues long. J was trimmed by 12 bases and V by 1 base; bases with no gene match: 19. The germline V gene has CDR1 TSWWSYY and CDR2 QGS. The chain's CDR3 is CALGEPSYLASVSGFIF. The CDR3 coding sequence is TGTGCTCTTGGGGAACCTTCCTACTTGGCGTCAGTCAGTGGGTTCATCTTT.

The chain joins TRDV1 to TRDJ1; tentative D call: TRDD3 (6 bases). Trimming left V 4 bases short and J 0 bases short, with 24 bases between. CDR1 TSWWSYY and CDR2 QGS come from the germline V gene. CDR3 length equals 19 residues. CDR3 DNA sequence: TGTGCTCTTGGGGGTCTTGGGACTTCTTGGCTGGGGTACACCGATAAACTCATCTTT. Its protein product is CALGGLGTSWLGYTDKLIF.

This clone was seen only a few times. The chain links TRDV1 to TRDJ1; 11 bases are a match to TRDD3. The V segment lost 4 bases and the J segment 2 bases; nucleotides outside the gene matches: 21. Germline V CDR1 and CDR2: TSWWSYY, QGS. This CDR3 comprises 21 residues. The CDR3 is CALGAFLYWGISTGPTDKLIF. CDR3 DNA: TGTGCTCTTGGGGCATTCCTATACTGGGGGATATCAACAGGTCCAACCGATAAACTCATCTTT.

The chain is built from TRDV1 and TRDJ1, with 9 bases matching TRDD3. Germline CDR1 and CDR2: TSWWSYY and QGS. The CDR3 spans 28 residues. The J segment lost 0 bases and the V segment lost 2 bases, leaving 40 bases of the junction unmatched. The CDR3 region is CALGEAGMFRSLVSYWGTYPPDTDKLIF. CDR3 DNA: TGTGCTCTTGGGGAAGCCGGAATGTTCAGGTCCCTAGTGTCGTACTGGGGGACCTACCCCCCGGACACCGATAAACTCATCTTT.

In its sample, this clone was seen a few times. V and J are TRDV1 and TRDJ1; 11 bases are a match to TRDD3. The V segment lost 4 bases and the J segment 3 bases; nucleotides outside the gene matches: 28. Germline V gene data show CDR1 as TSWWSYY and CDR2 as QGS. The CDR3 contains 23 residues. The CDR3 sequence: CALGVNLSSSLLGDIFASDKLIF. Here the CDR3 DNA reads TGTGCTCTTGGGGTAAACCTTTCTTCCTCCTTACTGGGGGATATATTCGCTTCCGATAAACTCATCTTT.

J is TRDJ1 and V is TRDV1, with 7 nucleotides matching TRDD3. CDR3 length: 21 residues. The ends lost 3 bases at V and 1 base at J; junction bases unmatched: 23. Per germline, CDR1 TSWWSYY and CDR2 QGS. The CDR3 DNA reads as TGTGCTCTTGGGGATTATCAAGGCTTTAGGATGGGGGAATGGGCCACCGATAAACTCATCTTT. This gives the protein CALGDYQGFRMGEWATDKLIF.

The chain combines TRDV1 with TRDJ1; D is possibly TRDD3 (5 bases). The V end was cut by 2 bases, the J end by 4 bases, with 23 bases between. CDR1 is TSWWSYY, CDR2 QGS, per germline. CDR3 size: 18 residues. The CDR3 DNA sequence: TGTGCTCTTGGGGAAGAATGGGGAGACACCCTATGTGGCGATAAACTCATCTTT. Translating gives CALGEEWGDTLCGDKLIF.

V gene TRDV1 combines with J gene TRDJ1; 12 bases are shared with TRDD3. Germline CDR1 TSWWSYY, CDR2 QGS. V dropped 4 bases and J dropped 0; count of bases not matched to a gene: 21. This CDR3 has 22 residues. The CDR3 is CALGGRPKYPPTGGYYTDKLIF. The CDR3 DNA reads as TGTGCTCTTGGGGGACGCCCGAAGTACCCCCCTACTGGGGGATACTACACCGATAAACTCATCTTT.

The V call is TRDV1, the J call TRDJ1, with 10 bases that match TRDD3. This CDR3 contains 18 residues. Per the germline V gene, CDR1 is TSWWSYY and CDR2 is QGS. V was pared by 5 bases and J by 2 bases, with 14 bases of the junction left unmatched. In DNA form, the CDR3 reads TGTGCTCTTGGGAAACGCGGGCCTATACTGGGGGATACCGATAAACTCATCTTT. Translated, it gives CALGKRGPILGDTDKLIF.

This clone was counted between two and nine times. V usage is TRDV1 and J usage is TRDJ1; D is uncertain. V was cut by 2 bases and J by 0 bases, with 25 bases left in between. The V gene's germline CDR1 is TSWWSYY and CDR2 QGS. The length of the CDR3 is 20 residues. The CDR3 nucleotides read TGTGCTCTTGGGGAATATCCGACCCGTCGGGCTCCCTGGTACACCGATAAACTCATCTTT. Its translation is CALGEYPTRRAPWYTDKLIF.

The chain has TRDV1 and TRDJ1; 13 bases are shared with TRDD3. Per the germline V gene, CDR1 is TSWWSYY and CDR2 is QGS. The CDR3 has 21 residues. Trimming removed 2 bases from V and 1 base from J; junction bases left unmatched: 16. The CDR3 loop is CALGEYWRVTGGYGFTDKLIF. Written as DNA, the CDR3 is TGTGCTCTTGGGGAATATTGGCGGGTTACTGGGGGATACGGTTTCACCGATAAACTCATCTTT.

Turning to this clone: A read error may produce the germline difference seen at one junction end. V and J are TRDV2 and TRDJ1; D is possibly TRDD3 (6 bases). CDR3 size: 16 residues. CDR1 is GEAIGNYY, CDR2 EKD, per germline. The CDR3 protein is CACATGDLLVDTGLIF. The CDR3 DNA reads as TGTGCCTGTGCCACCGGGGATTTACTGGTGGATACAGGGCTCATCTTT.

J is TRDJ1 and V is TRDV1, with D perhaps TRDD2 or TRDD3 (9 bases each). Germline V gives CDR1 TSWWSYY, CDR2 QGS. V was trimmed by 1 base and J by 2 bases, leaving 26 bases between them. This CDR3 has 20 residues. CDR3 nucleotides: TGTGCTCTTGGGGAACCAAGCCCACCTTCCTACCTGGGGGATACCGATAAACTCATCTTT. Protein: CALGEPSPPSYLGDTDKLIF.

The chain is built from TRDV2 and TRDJ1; 11 bases are shared with TRDD3. The CDR3 contains 17 residues. J lost 0 bases, V lost 5 bases, and 10 bases had no gene match. Germline CDR1 GEAIGNYY, CDR2 EKD. For the CDR3, the DNA is TGTGCCTGTGTCCACTGGGGGATAAAGACGTACACCGATAAACTCATCTTT. Its protein product is CACVHWGIKTYTDKLIF.

V and J are TRDV1 and TRDJ1, with 7 bases aligning to TRDD2. With 2 bases clipped from V and 3 bases from J, the junction kept 27 bases outside the gene matches. This CDR3 has 22 residues. The germline V gene encodes CDR1 TSWWSYY and CDR2 QGS. CDR3 sequence (DNA): TGTGCTCTTGGGGAATATTTCCTACTCATCGATTGGAATTACCGACCAGCCGATAAACTCATCTTT. Its translation is CALGEYFLLIDWNYRPADKLIF.

This clone came up a few times. V usage is TRDV1 and J usage is TRDJ1; 12 bases align to TRDD3. The trim removed 3 bases at V and 0 bases at J, leaving 26 bases unmatched. The CDR3 spans 24 residues. The germline gives CDR1 TSWWSYY, CDR2 QGS. The CDR3: CALGEPRMNFRYWGIQRYTDKLIF. For the CDR3, the DNA is TGTGCTCTTGGGGAGCCGCGAATGAACTTCCGGTACTGGGGGATACAGAGGTACACCGATAAACTCATCTTT.

The chain has TRDV1 and TRDJ1; D is undetermined. Trimming took 2 bases from V and 0 from J, leaving 28 bases between them. This CDR3 has 21 residues. The germline CDR1 and CDR2 sequences are TSWWSYY and QGS. The CDR3 DNA is TGTGCTCTTGGGGAAAATGGTCCCGCCGGACAAAACAACTTTTACACCGATAAACTCATCTTT. It is translated as CALGENGPAGQNNFYTDKLIF.